A selection of T cell receptor beta chains follows, all from one sample in a study of blood T cell repertoires in COVID-19. Assay: immunoSEQ multiplex PCR; the TCRdb copy retains only in-frame clones and omits some. The profile shows approximately 170,000 clones, 80% to 90% of them singletons. Sequenced sample: PBMCs or T cells enriched from blood (not recorded which). Receptors were obtained from a woman in her fifties or sixties who had recovered from COVID-19. Both conserved end residues are part of each CDR3. A D gene is named only where the DNA matches it firmly. Rows may omit the clone size; those that give it use once, few, many or a size class.

J gene | clone size | V gene | D gene | CDR3 protein | CDR3 DNA
TRBJ1-4 | once | TRBV27 | - | CASSLIPLATNEKLFF | TGTGCCAGCAGTTTAATCCCGCTAGCAACTAATGAAAAACTGTTTTTT
TRBJ1-4 | - | TRBV4-2 | TRBD1 | CASSQEKLGTGYVKLFF | TGTGCCAGCAGCCAAGAAAAGTTGGGGACAGGGTACGTAAAACTGTTTTTT
TRBJ1-4 | - | TRBV4-3 | - | CASSQEQGNNEKLFF | TGCGCCAGCAGCCAAGAACAGGGTAATAATGAAAAACTGTTTTTT
TRBJ2-5 | - | TRBV23-1 | - | CASRDTQETQYF | TGCGCCAGCCGGGACACCCAAGAGACCCAGTACTTC
TRBJ2-1 | - | TRBV2 | - | CASRREGSSYNEQFF | TGTGCCAGCCGCCGTGAGGGCAGCTCCTACAATGAGCAGTTCTTC
TRBJ2-7 | - | TRBV7-9 | - | CASSRAGFLYEQYF | TGTGCCAGCAGCCGCGCAGGATTCCTCTACGAGCAGTACTTC
TRBJ1-5 | - | TRBV5-1 | - | CASSPDGGAQPQHF | TGCGCCAGCAGCCCCGATGGAGGGGCCCAGCCCCAGCATTTT
TRBJ2-7 | - | TRBV12-5 | - | CASGYTYEQYF | TGTGCTAGTGGTTACACCTACGAGCAGTACTTC
TRBJ2-7 | - | TRBV19 | TRBD1 | CASRQWTGAEWQYF | TGTGCCAGTAGGCAATGGACAGGAGCGGAATGGCAGTACTTC
TRBJ1-1 | - | TRBV18 | TRBD1 | CASSLQGASTEAFF | TGTGCCAGCTCGCTACAGGGGGCGAGCACTGAAGCTTTCTTT
TRBJ2-3 | - | TRBV4-3 | TRBD2 | CASSHAPGLANTDTQYF | TGCGCCAGCAGCCACGCTCCGGGACTAGCGAACACAGATACGCAGTATTTT
TRBJ1-6 | once | TRBV18 | - | CASSLGPQPEPLHF | TGTGCCAGCTCACTTGGGCCCCAGCCGGAACCCCTCCACTTT
TRBJ2-1 | - | TRBV19 | TRBD2 | CASSRAGVHYNEQFF | TGTGCCAGTAGTAGAGCGGGAGTTCACTACAATGAGCAGTTCTTC
TRBJ1-6 | - | TRBV2 | - | CASSQGSSPLHF | TGTGCCAGCTCACAGGGAAGTTCACCCCTCCACTTT
TRBJ2-3 | - | TRBV13 | - | CASSFQGLNTDTQYF | TGTGCCAGCAGCTTCCAAGGACTAAACACAGATACGCAGTATTTT
TRBJ1-1 | - | TRBV7-3 | - | CASSPRGGNTEAFF | TGTGCCAGCAGCCCCCGGGGGGGGAACACTGAAGCTTTCTTT
TRBJ1-2 | once | TRBV19 | - | CASSNAGRGNSYGYTF | TGTGCCAGTAGTAATGCAGGCAGGGGCAATTCATATGGCTACACCTTC
TRBJ2-1 | once | TRBV7-8 | - | CASSLEASGRRHEQFF | TGTGCCAGCAGCTTAGAAGCGAGCGGCCGAAGGCATGAGCAGTTCTTC
TRBJ1-6 | - | TRBV12-3/TRBV12-4 | - | CAIRTDDNSPLHF | TGTGCCATTAGGACAGACGATAATTCACCCCTCCACTTT
TRBJ1-6 | once | TRBV7-9 | - | CASSRTDTTSYNSPLHF | TGTGCCAGCAGCCGGACAGACACAACTTCCTATAATTCACCCCTCCACTTT
TRBJ1-2 | - | TRBV4-3 | TRBD1 | CASNAGTGPAGYTF | TGCGCCAGCAATGCCGGGACAGGGCCGGCGGGCTACACCTTC
TRBJ1-5 | - | TRBV28 | - | CASSSQPQHF | TGTGCCAGCAGTTCACAGCCCCAGCATTTT
TRBJ2-7 | - | TRBV10-3 | TRBD2 | CAIRKGTSGRSDYEQYF | TGTGCCATCAGGAAAGGGACTAGCGGGAGGTCGGACTACGAGCAGTACTTC
TRBJ2-5 | once | TRBV7-8 | - | CASSLGRGRGRRWETQYF | TGTGCCAGCAGCTTAGGTCGGGGTCGGGGGAGGAGGTGGGAGACCCAGTACTTC
TRBJ1-1 | - | TRBV11-2 | - | CASSPPERDEAFF | TGTGCCAGCAGTCCTCCGGAGCGAGATGAAGCTTTCTTT
TRBJ2-7 | once | TRBV5-1 | TRBD1 | CASSLAGTGPYEQYF | TGCGCCAGCAGCTTGGCCGGGACAGGGCCCTACGAGCAGTACTTC
TRBJ2-5 | - | TRBV2 | TRBD2 | CASQIPGLAGGQTQYF | TGTGCCTCCCAAATACCGGGACTAGCGGGAGGGCAAACCCAGTACTTC
TRBJ1-5 | - | TRBV18 | TRBD1 | CASSPQGASNQPQHF | TGTGCCAGCTCTCCTCAGGGGGCTAGCAATCAGCCCCAGCATTTT